This TCR beta chain was identified during a study of blood T cell repertoires in COVID-19. Overall study context: From T cells, B-cell-depleted T cells, or PBMCs came the material, which was cDNA or gDNA.

Original handling: Quantification of nucleated cells was approximated via reference gene primer amplification. Data came from immunoSEQ multiplex PCR; TCRdb stores just in-frame clones and leaves some out. V, J and clone size are taken as reported in that table, and D and trimming were inferred from the DNA itself. The profile covers a few hundred thousand clones, with roughly 90% appearing a single time and roughly 1.2% taken by the ten largest. CDR1 is SGHVS, CDR2 FQNEAQ, per germline. With 5 bases removed from V and 6 bases from J, the gap between germline ends came to 10 bases. The CDR3 sequence is 12 residues long.

This sequence joins TRBV7-8 and TRBJ1-2; D is possibly TRBD1 (6 bases). This receptor was identified in a middle-aged man with acute or convalescent COVID-19. Sequencing was done on a sample of peripheral blood. CDR3 region: CASSPRTDGYTF. CDR3 DNA: TGTGCCAGCAGCCCAAGGACAGATGGCTACACCTTC.